Each of the 24 T cell receptor beta chains below was sequenced from the same sample in a study of T cell changes during pregnancy in multiple sclerosis. Sequencing was performed with immunoSEQ multiplex PCR; in TCRdb, only in-frame clones are kept and a portion is missing. The sample records some 50,000 clones, 80% to 95% being singletons. Material: peripheral blood, obtained after pregnancy. The receptors were gathered from a female donor with multiple sclerosis, enrolled in a pregnancy study.

V gene TRBV9 combines with J gene TRBJ2-5, with TRBD2 identical over 10 bases. There are 14 residues in the CDR3. In germline, CDR1 is SGDLS, CDR2 YYNGEE. After removal of 1 base from V and 5 bases from J, the junction contained 2 bases not matched to a gene. CDR3 in amino acids: CASSVLAGDETQYF. CDR3 DNA sequence: TGTGCCAGCAGCGTACTAGCGGGGGATGAGACCCAGTACTTC.

V usage is TRBV19 and J usage is TRBJ1-1; D gene uncertain. Between the trimmed V and J ends, which lost 5 bases and 4 bases, there was a span of 11 bases. The CDR3 has 13 amino acids. Looked up from germline, CDR1 is LNHDA and CDR2 is SQIVND (reference sequence). The CDR3 nucleotides read TGTGCCAGTAGTGGGTGGGCGCCCACTGAAGCTTTCTTT. Residues: CASSGWAPTEAFF.

The gene calls are TRBV6-1 and TRBJ2-1; D is perhaps TRBD2 (5 bases). The CDR3 spans 14 residues. V gave up 10 bases and J gave up 1 base, with 14 bases separating them. The germline gives CDR1 MNHNS, CDR2 SASEGT. The CDR3 sequence is CANRATGSYNEQFF. In DNA, the CDR3 is TGTGCCAACCGGGCGACGGGGTCCTACAATGAGCAGTTCTTC.

The V call is TRBV6-1, the J call TRBJ1-5; TRBD1 might be the D (6 bases). The V end was cut by 5 bases, the J end by 7 bases, with 12 bases between. The V gene's germline CDR1 is MNHNS and CDR2 SASEGT. CDR3 length: 13 amino acids. This CDR3 is CASSPTGRQPQHF. The CDR3 coding sequence is TGTGCCAGCAGTCCTACAGGGAGACAGCCCCAGCATTTT.

The chain employs TRBV12-5 and TRBJ1-3; D uncertain. CDR1 is LGHNT and CDR2 is FRNRAP in the germline V gene. V was clipped by 2 bases and J by 8 bases, with 10 bases between them. This CDR3 region has 13 residues. CDR3 coding DNA: TGTGCTAGTGGTTTGTCTGGAGGGCACACCATATATTTT. This gives the protein CASGLSGGHTIYF. Using reference TRBV12-5 and TRBJ1-3 for the parts outside the CDR3, the full variable domain is DARVTQTPRHKVTEMGQEVTMRCQPILGHNTVFWYRQTMMQGLELLAYFRNRAPLDDSGMPKDRFSAEMPDATLATLKIQPSEPRDSAVYFCASGLSGGHTIYFGEGSWLTVV.

This rearrangement joins TRBV5-3 to TRBJ1-1, with D uncertain. Being an ORF, TRBV5-3 has a function that is uncertain. This CDR3 comprises 12 residues. The V gene lost 5 bases and the J gene lost 4 bases, with 9 bases spanning the gap. This chain's CDR3 is CARSTTPTEAFF. The CDR3 coding sequence is TGTGCCAGAAGTACGACACCCACTGAAGCTTTCTTT.

The rearrangement links TRBV9 to TRBJ2-7, with 9 positions matching TRBD2. This CDR3 is 14 amino acids long. The V segment lost 0 bases and the J segment 6 bases; nucleotides outside the gene matches: 4. The germline V gene encodes CDR1 SGDLS and CDR2 YYNGEE. DNA of the CDR3: TGTGCCAGCAGCGTAGGCGGGGGGGCCATCGAGCAGTACTTC. This encodes CASSVGGGAIEQYF.

The rearrangement links TRBV7-9 to TRBJ1-1; tentatively, D is TRBD1 (5 bases). Germline V gene lookup returns CDR1 SEHNR and CDR2 FQNEAQ (reference sequence). The CDR3 length is 13 residues. The V end was cut by 5 bases, the J end by 10 bases, with 17 bases between. The CDR3, as DNA: TGTGCCAGCAGCGGTAGACAGTTAAGTGGAGCTTTCTTT. As protein: CASSGRQLSGAFF.

V and J are TRBV15 and TRBJ2-7, with 7 bases fitting TRBD1. Germline CDR1 is LNHNV and CDR2 is YYDKDF (reference sequence). The CDR3 runs 14 residues. V shed 5 bases, J shed 3 bases, and the junction held 7 bases outside the gene matches. CDR3 sequence reads: CATSDRDRGYEQYF. The DNA of the CDR3 is TGTGCCACCAGCGACCGGGACAGAGGCTACGAGCAGTACTTC.

The J gene is TRBJ1-5, the V gene TRBV6-5; maybe TRBD1 (5 bases). This CDR3 is built from 15 residues. Germline CDR1 and CDR2: MNHEY and SVGAGI. V dropped 6 bases and J dropped 0 bases, with 12 bases sitting between them. CDR3 coding DNA: TGTGCCAGCAGCGCAGGGTCAGCTAGCAATCAGCCCCAGCATTTT. Protein: CASSAGSASNQPQHF.

V and J are TRBV19 and TRBJ1-2, with TRBD1 matching 9 bases. The CDR3 contains 13 residues. Trimming removed 6 bases from V and 12 bases from J; junction bases left unmatched: 11. CDR1 and CDR2 from the germline V gene are LNHDA and SQIVND (reference sequence). The DNA of the CDR3 is TGTGCCAGTAGCCAGAGCTGGGACAGGGTAGACACCTTC. Protein sequence: CASSQSWDRVDTF.

The V gene is TRBV5-1, the J gene TRBJ1-4; TRBD1 agrees at 8 bases. Trimming cost V 0 bases and J 3 bases; bases outside gene matches: 1. The CDR3 has 15 residues. From germline, CDR1 is SGHRS and CDR2 YFSETQ. DNA for the CDR3: TGCGCCAGCAGCTTGGGGACAGGGCCTAATGAAAAACTGTTTTTT. This translates into CASSLGTGPNEKLFF. The complete variable domain, with remaining parts taken from reference TRBV5-1 and TRBJ1-4, reads KAGVTQTPRYLIKTRGQQVTLSCSPISGHRSVSWYQQTPGQGLQFLFEYFSETQRNKGNFPGRFSGRQFSNSRSEMNVSTLELGDSALYLCASSLGTGPNEKLFFGSGTQLSVL.

The chain joins TRBV19 to TRBJ2-2, with 8 bases that match TRBD1. V shed 3 bases, J shed 4 bases, and the junction held 4 bases outside the gene matches. This CDR3 contains 15 residues. Germline CDR1 and CDR2: LNHDA and SQIVND (reference sequence). CDR3 sequence: CASSIGDRITGELFF. The CDR3 DNA sequence: TGTGCCAGTAGTATCGGGGACAGGATCACCGGGGAGCTGTTTTTT.

This sequence joins TRBV13 and TRBJ2-1, with 11 bases that match TRBD1. The CDR3 has 13 amino acids. V lost 6 bases and J lost 6; bases outside the gene matches: 1. Germline V gives CDR1 PRHDT, CDR2 FYEKMQ (reference sequence). This chain's CDR3 is CASRGQGVNEQFF. The DNA for the CDR3 is TGTGCCAGCAGGGGACAGGGGGTCAATGAGCAGTTCTTC.

The V and J genes are TRBV7-2 and TRBJ2-7; 10 positions agree with TRBD1. The V and J ends lost 5 bases and 4 bases, in that order; junction bases with no gene match: 2. The CDR3 contains 13 residues. Germline CDR1 SGHTA, CDR2 FQGNSA. CDR3 amino acids: CASSDRGRYEQYF. The DNA for the CDR3 is TGTGCCAGCAGCGACAGGGGGCGATACGAGCAGTACTTC.

The chain is built from TRBV11-2 and TRBJ2-2; 9 bases agree with TRBD1. The CDR3 has 14 residues. Germline V gene data show CDR1 as SGHAT and CDR2 as FQNNGV. The junction had 7 bases not matched to a gene; V was cut back by 8 bases and J by 6 bases. As DNA, the CDR3 is TGTGCCAGCGACAGGGGGGTGTTGGCCGGGGAGCTGTTTTTT. Its protein product is CASDRGVLAGELFF.

The CDR3 region has the DNA TGTGCCAGCAGTTACTCGCCTGGCCCGCGACTCACAGATACGCAGTATTTT. It codes for CASSYSPGPRLTDTQYF. The rearrangement joins TRBV6-7 to TRBJ2-3, with unresolved D. TRBV6-7 falls under the ORF class, with uncertain function. Trimming removed 0 bases at V and 2 bases at J, with 15 bases between. The CDR3 has 17 residues.

The rearrangement joins TRBV18 to TRBJ1-4, with D tentatively TRBD1 (5 bases). V was clipped by 1 base and J by 8 bases, with 8 bases between them. Germline V CDR1 and CDR2: KGHSH, LQKENI. The CDR3 spans 13 residues. The CDR3 spells CASSPQGYEKLFF. DNA of the CDR3: TGTGCCAGCTCACCACAGGGGTACGAAAAACTGTTTTTT. Variable domain in full (rest from reference TRBV18 and TRBJ1-4): NAGVMQNPRHLVRRRGQEARLRCSPMKGHSHVYWYRQLPEEGLKFMVYLQKENIIDESGMPKERFSAEFPKEGPSILRIQQVVRGDSAAYFCASSPQGYEKLFFGSGTQLSVL.

This clone has a single count. The rearrangement links TRBV6-6 to TRBJ2-5; 10 bases align to TRBD1. The CDR3 loop spans 15 amino acids. V shed 5 bases, J shed 2 bases, and the junction held 5 bases outside the gene matches. Germline assignment: CDR1 MNHNY and CDR2 SVGAGI (reference sequence). This CDR3 reads CASSRPGQGQETQYF. The CDR3 nucleotides are TGTGCCAGCAGTAGGCCGGGACAGGGGCAAGAGACCCAGTACTTC.

V gene TRBV5-1 combines with J gene TRBJ1-1; D is perhaps TRBD1 (5 bases). In germline, CDR1 is SGHRS, CDR2 YFSETQ. V lost 6 bases, J lost 3 bases, and 12 bases lay in between. This CDR3 spans 13 amino acids. CDR3 residues: CASNPGGDTEAFF. CDR3 nucleotide sequence: TGCGCCAGCAACCCGGGGGGGGACACTGAAGCTTTCTTT.

V usage is TRBV18 and J usage is TRBJ2-7; 7 bases are a match to TRBD1. Germline lookup yields CDR1 KGHSH and CDR2 LQKENI. The V and J ends lost 1 base and 1 base, in that order; junction bases with no gene match: 4. The CDR3 is 15 residues long. The chain's CDR3 is CASSPLRGPSYEQYF. CDR3 DNA: TGTGCCAGCTCACCACTAAGGGGGCCATCCTACGAGCAGTACTTC.

The V call is TRBV14, the J call TRBJ2-2; 7 bases fit TRBD2. This CDR3 region has 16 residues. Germline-derived CDR1 and CDR2 are SGHDN and FVKESK. Trimming cost V 3 bases and J 6 bases; bases outside gene matches: 10. The chain's CDR3 is CASSQARDGRSGELFF. The CDR3 DNA reads as TGTGCCAGCAGCCAGGCACGGGACGGGAGGTCCGGGGAGCTGTTTTTT.

This clone has a handful of counts. CDR3 protein: CASSQGQGGYEQYF. The CDR3 coding sequence is TGTGCCAGCAGCCAGGGACAGGGGGGCTACGAGCAGTACTTC. The rearrangement joins TRBV7-8 to TRBJ2-7, with 11 bases matching TRBD1. J was trimmed by 3 bases and V by 5 bases; bases with no gene match: 3. The germline V gene encodes CDR1 SGHVS and CDR2 FQNEAQ. This CDR3 has 14 amino acids.

The rearrangement joins TRBV18 to TRBJ1-2, with TRBD1 matching 9 bases. CDR1 is KGHSH, CDR2 LQKENI, per germline. V trimming: 2 bases; J trimming: 6 bases; junction bases outside the gene matches: 10. The length of the CDR3 is 16 residues. The CDR3 loop reads CASSPRGQGISNGYTF. The DNA for the CDR3 is TGTGCCAGCTCACCAAGGGGACAGGGAATATCGAATGGCTACACCTTC.